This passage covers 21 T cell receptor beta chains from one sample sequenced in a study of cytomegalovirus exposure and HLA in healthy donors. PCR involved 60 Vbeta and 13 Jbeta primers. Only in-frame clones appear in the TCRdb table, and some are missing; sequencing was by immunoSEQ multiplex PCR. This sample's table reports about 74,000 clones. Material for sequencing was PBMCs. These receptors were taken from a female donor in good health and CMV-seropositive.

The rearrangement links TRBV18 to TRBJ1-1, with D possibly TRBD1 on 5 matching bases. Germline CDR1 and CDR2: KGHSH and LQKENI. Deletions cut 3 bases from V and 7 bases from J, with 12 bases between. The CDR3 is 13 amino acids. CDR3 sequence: CASSPSRGNEAFF. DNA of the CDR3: TGTGCCAGCTCACCGAGTAGGGGTAATGAAGCTTTCTTT. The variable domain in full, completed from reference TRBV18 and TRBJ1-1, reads NAGVMQNPRHLVRRRGQEARLRCSPMKGHSHVYWYRQLPEEGLKFMVYLQKENIIDESGMPKERFSAEFPKEGPSILRIQQVVRGDSAAYFCASSPSRGNEAFFGQGTRLTVV.

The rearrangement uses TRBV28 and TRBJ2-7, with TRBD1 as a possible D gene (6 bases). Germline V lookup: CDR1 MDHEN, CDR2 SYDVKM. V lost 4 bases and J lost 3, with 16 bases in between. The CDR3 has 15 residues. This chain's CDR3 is CASSYLGTRGYEQYF. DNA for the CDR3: TGTGCCAGCAGTTACCTTGGAACCAGGGGCTACGAGCAGTACTTC.

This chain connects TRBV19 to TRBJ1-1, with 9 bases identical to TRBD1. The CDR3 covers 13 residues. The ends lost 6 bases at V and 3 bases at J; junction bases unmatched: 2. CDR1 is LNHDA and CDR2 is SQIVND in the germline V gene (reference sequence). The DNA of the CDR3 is TGTGCCAGTAGAAGGACAGGGGACACTGAAGCTTTCTTT. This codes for CASRRTGDTEAFF.

The CDR3 sequence is CASNQQGAPYVV. As DNA, the CDR3 is TGTGCCAGCAATCAGCAGGGGGCACCCTACGTGGTC. The chain recombines TRBV7-9 with TRBJ2-7, with 8 bases identical to TRBD1. CDR1 and CDR2 (germline): SEHNR, FQNEAQ (reference sequence). The CDR3 loop spans 12 amino acids.

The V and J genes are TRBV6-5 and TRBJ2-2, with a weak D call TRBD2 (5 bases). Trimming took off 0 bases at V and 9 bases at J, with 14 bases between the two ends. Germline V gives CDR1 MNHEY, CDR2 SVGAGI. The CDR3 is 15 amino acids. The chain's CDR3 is CASSYSGIDRRELFF. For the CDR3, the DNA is TGTGCCAGCAGTTACTCCGGGATCGATCGAAGGGAGCTGTTTTTT.

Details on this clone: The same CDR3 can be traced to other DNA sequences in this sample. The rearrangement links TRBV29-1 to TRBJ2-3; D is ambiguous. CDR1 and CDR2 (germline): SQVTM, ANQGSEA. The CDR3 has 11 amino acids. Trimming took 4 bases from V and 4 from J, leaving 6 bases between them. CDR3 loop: CSVGQADTQYF. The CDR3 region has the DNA TGCAGCGTTGGGCAGGCAGATACGCAGTATTTT.

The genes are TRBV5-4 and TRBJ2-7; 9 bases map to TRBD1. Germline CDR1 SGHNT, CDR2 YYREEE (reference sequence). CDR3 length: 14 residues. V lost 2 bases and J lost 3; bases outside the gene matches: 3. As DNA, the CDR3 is TGTGCCAGCAGCTTCCGGGACAGGGACTACGAGCAGTACTTC. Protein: CASSFRDRDYEQYF.

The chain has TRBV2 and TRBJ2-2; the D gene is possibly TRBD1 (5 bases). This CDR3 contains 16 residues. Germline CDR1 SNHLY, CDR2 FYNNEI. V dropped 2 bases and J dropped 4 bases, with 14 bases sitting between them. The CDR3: CASSERRSQGTGELFF. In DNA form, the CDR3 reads TGTGCCAGCAGTGAACGACGATCCCAGGGCACCGGGGAGCTGTTTTTT.

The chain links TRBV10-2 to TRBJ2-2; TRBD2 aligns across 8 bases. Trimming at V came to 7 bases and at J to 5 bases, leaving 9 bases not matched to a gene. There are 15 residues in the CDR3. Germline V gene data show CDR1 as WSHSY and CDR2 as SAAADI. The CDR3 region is CASTVGGGGTGELFF. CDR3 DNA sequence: TGCGCCAGCACCGTCGGGGGGGGAGGTACCGGGGAGCTGTTTTTT.

The chain's CDR3 is CASSQDPGILGELFF. The CDR3 region has the DNA TGCGCCAGCAGCCAAGATCCAGGGATCCTCGGGGAGCTGTTTTTT. The V and J genes are TRBV4-3 and TRBJ2-2; TRBD1 is a possible D gene (5 bases). V lost 0 bases and J 7 bases, leaving 12 bases between the germline ends. Germline CDR1 LGHNA, CDR2 YSLEER. This CDR3 is built from 15 residues.

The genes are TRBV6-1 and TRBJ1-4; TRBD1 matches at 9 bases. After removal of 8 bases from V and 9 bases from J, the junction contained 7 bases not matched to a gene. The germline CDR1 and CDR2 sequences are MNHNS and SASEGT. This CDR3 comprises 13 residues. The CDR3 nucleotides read TGTGCCAGCTGGGACAGGGTTCGCCAAAAACTGTTTTTT. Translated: CASWDRVRQKLFF.

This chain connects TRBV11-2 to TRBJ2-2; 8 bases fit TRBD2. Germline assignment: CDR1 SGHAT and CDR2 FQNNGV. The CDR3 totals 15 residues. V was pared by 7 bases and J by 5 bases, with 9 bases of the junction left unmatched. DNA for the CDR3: TGTGCCAGCAATCAGGGGTTAGCGGGGACCGGGGAGCTGTTTTTT. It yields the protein CASNQGLAGTGELFF.

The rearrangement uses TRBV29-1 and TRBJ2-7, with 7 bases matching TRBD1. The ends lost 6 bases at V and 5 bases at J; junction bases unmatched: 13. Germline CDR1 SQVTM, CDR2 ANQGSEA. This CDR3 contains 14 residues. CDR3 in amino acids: CSVGRGGRVDEQYF. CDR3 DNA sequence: TGCAGCGTCGGCCGAGGGGGCCGCGTCGACGAGCAGTACTTC.

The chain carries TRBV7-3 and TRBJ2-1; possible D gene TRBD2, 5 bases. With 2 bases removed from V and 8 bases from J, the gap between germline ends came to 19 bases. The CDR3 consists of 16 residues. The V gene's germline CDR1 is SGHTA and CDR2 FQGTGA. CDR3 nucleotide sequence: TGTGCCAGCAGCTTACGTGGAATTAGAGTCGGGGATGAGCAGTTCTTC. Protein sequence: CASSLRGIRVGDEQFF. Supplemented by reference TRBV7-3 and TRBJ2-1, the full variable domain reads GAGVSQTPSNKVTEKGKYVELRCDPISGHTALYWYRQSLGQGPEFLIYFQGTGAADDSGLPNDRFFAVRPEGSVSTLKIQRTERGDSAVYLCASSLRGIRVGDEQFFGPGTRLTVL.

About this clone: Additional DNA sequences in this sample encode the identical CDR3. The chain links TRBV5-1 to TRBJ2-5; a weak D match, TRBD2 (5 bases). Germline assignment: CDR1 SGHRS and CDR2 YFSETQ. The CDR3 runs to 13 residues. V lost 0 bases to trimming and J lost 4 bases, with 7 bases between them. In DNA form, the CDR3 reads TGCGCCAGCAGCTTGGGAGGAGGAGAGACCCAGTACTTC. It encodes CASSLGGGETQYF.

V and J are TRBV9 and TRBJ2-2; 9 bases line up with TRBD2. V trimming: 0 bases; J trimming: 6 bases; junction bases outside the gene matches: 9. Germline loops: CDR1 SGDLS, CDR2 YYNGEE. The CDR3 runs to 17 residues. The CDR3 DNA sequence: TGTGCCAGCAGCGTAGGCGGGGGGGCAGAAAGACCCGGGGAGCTGTTTTTT. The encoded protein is CASSVGGGAERPGELFF.

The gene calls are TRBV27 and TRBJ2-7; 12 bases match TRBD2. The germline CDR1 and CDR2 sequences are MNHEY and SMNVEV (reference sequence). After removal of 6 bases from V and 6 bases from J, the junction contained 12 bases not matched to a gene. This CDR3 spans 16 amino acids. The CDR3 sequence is CASSKGLAGLPGEQYF. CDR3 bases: TGTGCCAGCAGCAAAGGACTAGCGGGGCTCCCGGGCGAGCAGTACTTC.

The CDR3: CASSSGTGYEQYF. CDR3 nucleotide sequence: TGCGCCAGCAGCTCCGGGACAGGCTACGAGCAGTACTTC. This sequence joins TRBV5-1 and TRBJ2-7; 8 nucleotides align to TRBD1. CDR1 and CDR2 (germline): SGHRS, YFSETQ. The CDR3 contains 13 residues. The ends lost 3 bases at V and 3 bases at J; junction bases unmatched: 2. The full variable domain, rest sourced from reference TRBV5-1 and TRBJ2-7, is KAGVTQTPRYLIKTRGQQVTLSCSPISGHRSVSWYQQTPGQGLQFLFEYFSETQRNKGNFPGRFSGRQFSNSRSEMNVSTLELGDSALYLCASSSGTGYEQYFGPGTRLTVT.

As DNA, the CDR3 is TGCGCCAGCAGCTACTCGACTAGAGGCTACCAACCCTACGAGCAGTACTTC. This gives the protein CASSYSTRGYQPYEQYF. This chain joins TRBV5-1 and TRBJ2-7; perhaps TRBD2 as D (6 bases). Trimming cost V 3 bases and J 2 bases, with 21 bases left between them. The germline CDR1 and CDR2 sequences are SGHRS and YFSETQ. CDR3 size: 17 residues.

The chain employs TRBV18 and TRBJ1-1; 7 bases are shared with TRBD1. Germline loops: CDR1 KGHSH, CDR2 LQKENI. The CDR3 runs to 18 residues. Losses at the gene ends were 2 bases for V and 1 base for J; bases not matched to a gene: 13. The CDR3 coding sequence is TGTGCCAGCTCACCAATCGTAACGGCAGGGGGAGGGAACACTGAAGCTTTCTTT. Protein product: CASSPIVTAGGGNTEAFF.

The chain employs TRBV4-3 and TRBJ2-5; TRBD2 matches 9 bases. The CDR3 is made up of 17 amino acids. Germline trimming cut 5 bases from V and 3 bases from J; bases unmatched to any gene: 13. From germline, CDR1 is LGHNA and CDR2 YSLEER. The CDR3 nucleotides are TGCGCCAGCAGCGAGCGGGGGGTAGCCGGGGCAGAAGAGACCCAGTACTTC. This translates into CASSERGVAGAEETQYF.